This T cell receptor beta chain appears in the sequencing data of a study of blood T cell repertoires in COVID-19. Overall study: Sources were T cells, B-cell-depleted T cells, or PBMCs; the material itself was cDNA or gDNA.

The CDR3 sequence is 12 residues long. The V and J ends lost 4 bases and 11 bases, in that order; junction bases with no gene match: 6. Measured with immunoSEQ multiplex PCR; TCRdb has only the in-frame clones, and not every one. The data contain about 56,000 clones, more than 70% of them singletons. The sequence came from a human donor in a cohort sampled during active COVID-19. The chain has TRBV12-3 or TRBV12-4 and TRBJ2-3, with TRBD2 identical over 7 bases. The sequencing input was peripheral blood. Here the CDR3 reads CASSYGAGEQYF. The CDR3 bases are TGTGCCAGCAGTTACGGGGCGGGGGAGCAGTATTTT.